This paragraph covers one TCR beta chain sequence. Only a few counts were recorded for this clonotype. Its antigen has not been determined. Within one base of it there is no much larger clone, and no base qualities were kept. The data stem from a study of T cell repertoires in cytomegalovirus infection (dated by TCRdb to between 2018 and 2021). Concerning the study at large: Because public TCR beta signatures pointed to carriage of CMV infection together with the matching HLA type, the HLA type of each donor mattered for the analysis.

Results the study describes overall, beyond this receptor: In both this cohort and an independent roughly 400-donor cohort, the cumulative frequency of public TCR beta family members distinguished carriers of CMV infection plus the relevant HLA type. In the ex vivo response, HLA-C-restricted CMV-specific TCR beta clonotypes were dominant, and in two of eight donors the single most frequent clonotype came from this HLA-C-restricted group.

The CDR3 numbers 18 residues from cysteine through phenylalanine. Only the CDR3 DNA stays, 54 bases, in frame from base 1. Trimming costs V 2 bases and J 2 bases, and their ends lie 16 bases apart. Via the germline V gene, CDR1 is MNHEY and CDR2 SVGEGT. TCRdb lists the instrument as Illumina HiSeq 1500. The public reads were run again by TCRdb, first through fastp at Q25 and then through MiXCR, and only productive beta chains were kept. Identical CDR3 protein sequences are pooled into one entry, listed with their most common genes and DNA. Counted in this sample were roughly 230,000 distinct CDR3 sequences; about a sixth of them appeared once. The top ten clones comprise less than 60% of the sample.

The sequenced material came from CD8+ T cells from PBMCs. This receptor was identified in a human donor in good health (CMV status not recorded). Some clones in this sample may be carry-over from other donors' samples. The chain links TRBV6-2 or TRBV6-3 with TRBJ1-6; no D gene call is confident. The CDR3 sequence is CASSYARWRMPYNSPLHF. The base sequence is TGTGCCAGCAGTTACGCCCGATGGCGGATGCCCTATAATTCACCCCTCCACTTT.